This T cell receptor beta chain was sequenced during a study of T cell responses to AZD1222 COVID-19 vaccine. About the research overall: Pooling of second doses given at about 4 or about 12 weeks was done.

Overall study results and limits: Spike-wide coverage was observed for vaccine-associated CD4 TCRs, with dominant responses at 160-218 and 743-854. Once two AZD1222 doses were given, Spike-specific TCR breadth and depth went up.

A word on this clone: Its antigen is undetermined.

The protocol was immunoSEQ multiplex PCR, while the TCRdb copy is restricted to in-frame clones and leaves out a portion. The sample has 95,000 to 100,000 clones, more than 85% seen once. V was trimmed by 1 base and J by 8 bases, leaving 11 bases between them. Germline V gene sequence: CDR1 MNHNS, CDR2 SASEGT. This CDR3 contains 13 residues. Sequenced here: peripheral blood, sampled on day 0 of AZD1222 vaccination. This clonotype was obtained from an adult in good health. This chain uses TRBV6-1 with TRBJ1-2; a possible D gene is TRBD1 (5 bases). The chain's CDR3 is CASSEDGARGYTF. CDR3 coding DNA: TGTGCCAGCAGTGAAGACGGGGCGCGGGGCTACACCTTC.